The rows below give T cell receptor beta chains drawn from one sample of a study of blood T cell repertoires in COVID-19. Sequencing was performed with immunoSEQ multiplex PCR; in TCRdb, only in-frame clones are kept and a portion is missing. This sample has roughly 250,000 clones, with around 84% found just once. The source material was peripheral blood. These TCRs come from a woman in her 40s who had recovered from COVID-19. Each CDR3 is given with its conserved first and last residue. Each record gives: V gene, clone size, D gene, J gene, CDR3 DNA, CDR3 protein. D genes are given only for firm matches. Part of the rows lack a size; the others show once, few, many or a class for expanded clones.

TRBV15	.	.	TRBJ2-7	TGTGCCACCAGCAGAGATACGACGGAGAATAGCGCGTTCCCTTCCCACTACGAGCAGTACTTC	CATSRDTTENSAFPSHYEQYF
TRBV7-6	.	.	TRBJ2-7	TGTGCCAGCAGCTTAGAACAGGGAGACGGATCCTACGAGCAGTACTTC	CASSLEQGDGSYEQYF
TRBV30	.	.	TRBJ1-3	TGTGCCTGGGGGACAATAGGAAACACCATATATTTT	CAWGTIGNTIYF
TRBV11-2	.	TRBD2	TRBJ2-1	TGTGCCAGCAGCCTGAGAGCGGGGGTCGCGGGGAATGAGCAGTTCTTC	CASSLRAGVAGNEQFF
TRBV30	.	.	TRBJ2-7	TGTGCCTGGAGTGTAAACGGCTACGAGCAGTACTTC	CAWSVNGYEQYF
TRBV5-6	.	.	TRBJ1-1	TGTGCCAGCAGCTGGGACATTCCGAACACTGAAGCTTTCTTT	CASSWDIPNTEAFF
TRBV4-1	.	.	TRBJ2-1	TGCGCCAGCAGCCAAGCTCCAAGGGGCAGGAGATACAATGAGCAGTTCTTC	CASSQAPRGRRYNEQFF
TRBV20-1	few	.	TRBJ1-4	TGCAGTGCTAGGGCCTGGGAGCAACTGTTTTTT	CSARAWEQLFF
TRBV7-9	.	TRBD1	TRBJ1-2	TGTGCCAGCAGCCAAGCACGACAGGGTCGCTACACCTTC	CASSQARQGRYTF
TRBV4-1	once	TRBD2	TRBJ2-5	TGCGCCAGTGGGACTAGCGGGGGGCCCTTGCAAGAGACCCAGTACTTC	CASGTSGGPLQETQYF
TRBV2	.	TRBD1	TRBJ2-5	TGTGCCAGCAGCGGACAGGACGGGGAGACCCAGTACTTC	CASSGQDGETQYF
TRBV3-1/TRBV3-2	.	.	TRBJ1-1	TGTGCCAGCAGCCAAGATTGGGTGACTGCTACTTTT	CASSQDWVTATF
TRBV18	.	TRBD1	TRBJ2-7	TGTGCCAGCTCACCTCCGGGACAGGGGGCTCGTGAGTACTTC	CASSPPGQGAREYF
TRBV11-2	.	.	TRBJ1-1	TGTGCCAGCAGCTTAAGACTTGTGAACACTGAAGCTTTCTTT	CASSLRLVNTEAFF
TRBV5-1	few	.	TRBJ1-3	TGCGCCAGCAGCTTGGGCGGAAGCTCTGGAAACACCATATATTTT	CASSLGGSSGNTIYF
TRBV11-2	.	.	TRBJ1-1	TGTGCCAGCAGCGCCGGGGACGGGGGCACTGAAGCTTTCTTT	CASSAGDGGTEAFF
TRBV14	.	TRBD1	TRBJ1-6	TGTGCCAGCGCGGGACAGAATTCACCCCTCCACTTT	CASAGQNSPLHF
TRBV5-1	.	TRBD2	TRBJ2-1	TGCGCCAGCAGCTTGGGTACTAGCGGGTTCTTCTCCTACAATGAGCAGTTCTTC	CASSLGTSGFFSYNEQFF
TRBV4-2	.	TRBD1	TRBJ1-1	TGTGCCAGCAGCCAACCACAGGGGACCACTGAAGCTTTCTTT	CASSQPQGTTEAFF
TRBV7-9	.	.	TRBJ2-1	TGTGCCAGCAGGGCCCCACAGACAGGCTCCTACAATGAGCAGTTCTTC	CASRAPQTGSYNEQFF
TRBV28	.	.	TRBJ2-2	TGTGCCACCCCGCAGGGAAACACCGGGGAGCTGTTTTTT	CATPQGNTGELFF
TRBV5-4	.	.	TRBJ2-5	TGTGCCAGCAGCCCCCGGGACACCGAGGGAGAGACCCAGTACTTC	CASSPRDTEGETQYF
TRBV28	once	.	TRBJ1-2	TGTGCCAGCAGTTTATACCCAGGTGACGGCTACACCTTC	CASSLYPGDGYTF
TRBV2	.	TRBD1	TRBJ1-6	TGTGCCAGCAGAGTACTGACAGGGTGGAATTCACCCCTCCACTTT	CASRVLTGWNSPLHF
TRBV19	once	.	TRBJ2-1	TGTGCCAGTAAGAGTCTGCAGGGAAGATACAATGAGCAGTTCTTC	CASKSLQGRYNEQFF
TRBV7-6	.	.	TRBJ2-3	TGTGCCAGCAGCTTAGAGCACAGCACAGATACGCAGTATTTT	CASSLEHSTDTQYF
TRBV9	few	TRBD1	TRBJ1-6	TGTGCCAGCAGCGTGGGGACAGGGTCACCCCTCCACTTT	CASSVGTGSPLHF
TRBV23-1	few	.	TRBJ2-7	TGCGCCAGCAGTCAAAATACCCCCGGACACTTGGACGAGCAGTACTTC	CASSQNTPGHLDEQYF
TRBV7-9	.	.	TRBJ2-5	TGTGCCAGCAGCCCCAAGAAGAGGTTGGCGGAGACCCAGTACTTC	CASSPKKRLAETQYF
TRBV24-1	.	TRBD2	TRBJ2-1	TGTGCCACCAGTGCCGGGGGGGCGATCGAGCAGTTCTTC	CATSAGGAIEQFF
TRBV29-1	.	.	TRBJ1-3	TGCAGCGTTGAAATCTACTCTGGAAACACCATATATTTT	CSVEIYSGNTIYF
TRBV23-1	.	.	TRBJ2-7	TGCGCCAGCAGTCCCCCAGGGGTAGCCTACGAGCAGTACTTC	CASSPPGVAYEQYF
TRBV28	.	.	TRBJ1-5	TGTGCCAGCAGTCCCGAAGCAGACTATAGCAATCAGCCCCAGCATTTT	CASSPEADYSNQPQHF
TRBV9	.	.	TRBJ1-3	TGTGCCAGCAGTGGTTCAGGGGCTAACTCTGGAAACACCATATATTTT	CASSGSGANSGNTIYF
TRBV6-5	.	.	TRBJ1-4	TGTGCCAGCAGTTACTCGGGCAGGGCTAATGAAAAACTGTTTTTT	CASSYSGRANEKLFF
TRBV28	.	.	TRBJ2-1	TGTGCCAGCATCCCGTCTTCCTCTCCTCTCAATGAGCAGTTCTTC	CASIPSSSPLNEQFF
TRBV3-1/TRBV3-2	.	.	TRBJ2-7	TGTGCCAGCAGCCAAGATTACTCAGGGCCCTACGAGCAGTACTTC	CASSQDYSGPYEQYF
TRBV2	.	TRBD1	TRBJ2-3	TGTGCCAGCAGTGAAGTCCAGGGGGCGAGGGCAGATACGCAGTATTTT	CASSEVQGARADTQYF
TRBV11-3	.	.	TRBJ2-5	TGTGCCAGCAGCTTAGATCGTACGGCGCGGCCGGAGACCCAGTACTTC	CASSLDRTARPETQYF
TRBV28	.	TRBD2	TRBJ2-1	TGTGCCAGCAGGTCGGGGGGCTACAATGAGCAGTTCTTC	CASRSGGYNEQFF
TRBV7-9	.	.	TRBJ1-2	TGTGCCAGCAGCCTACCGGAGGCAGCTTATGGCTACACCTTC	CASSLPEAAYGYTF
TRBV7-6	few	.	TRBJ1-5	TGTGCCAGCAGCGGGGGAGGTCAGCCCCAGCATTTT	CASSGGGQPQHF
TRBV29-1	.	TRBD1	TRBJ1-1	TGCAGCGTAGGGACAGGGGGAAACACTGAAGCTTTCTTT	CSVGTGGNTEAFF
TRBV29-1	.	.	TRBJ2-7	TGCAGCGTTGCTGCCCCAGGTAGCTCCTACGAGCAGTACTTC	CSVAAPGSSYEQYF
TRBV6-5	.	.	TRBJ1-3	TGTGCCAGCGGACTCCAGCCACAAAACACCATATATTTT	CASGLQPQNTIYF
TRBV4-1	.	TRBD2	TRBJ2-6	TGCGCCAGCAGCCAGGGACCCGGGAGGGGGAACTCTGGGGCCAACGTCCTGACTTTC	CASSQGPGRGNSGANVLTF
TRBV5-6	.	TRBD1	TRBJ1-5	TGTGCCAGCAGCTCTGCCCGACAGGGGGCTTTCAATCAGCCCCAGCATTTT	CASSSARQGAFNQPQHF
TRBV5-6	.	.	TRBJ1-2	TGTGCCAGCAGCTTGCTCAGGGTCCATGGCTACACCTTC	CASSLLRVHGYTF
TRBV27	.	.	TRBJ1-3	TGTGCCAGCAGTCGGTGGCGGGGGGGTAGTGAAACCATATATTTT	CASSRWRGGSETIYF